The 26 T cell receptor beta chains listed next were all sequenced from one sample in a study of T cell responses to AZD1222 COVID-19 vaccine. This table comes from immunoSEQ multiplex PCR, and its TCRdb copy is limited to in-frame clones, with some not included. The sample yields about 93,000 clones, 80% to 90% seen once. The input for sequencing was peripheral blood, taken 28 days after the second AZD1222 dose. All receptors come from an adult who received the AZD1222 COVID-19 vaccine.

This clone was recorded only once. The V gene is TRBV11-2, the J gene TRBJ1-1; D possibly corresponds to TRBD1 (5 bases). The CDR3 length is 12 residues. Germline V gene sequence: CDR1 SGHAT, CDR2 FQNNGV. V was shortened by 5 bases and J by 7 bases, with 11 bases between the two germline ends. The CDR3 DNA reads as TGTGCCAGCAGCCTAAGACAGTTTGAAGCTTTCTTT. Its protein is CASSLRQFEAFF.

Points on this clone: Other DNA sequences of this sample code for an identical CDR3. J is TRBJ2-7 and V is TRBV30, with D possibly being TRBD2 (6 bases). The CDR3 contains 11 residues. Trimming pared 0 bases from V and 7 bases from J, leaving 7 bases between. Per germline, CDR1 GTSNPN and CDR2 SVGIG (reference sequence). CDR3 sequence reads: CAWSVGGEQYF. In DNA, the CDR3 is TGTGCCTGGAGTGTGGGGGGAGAGCAGTACTTC.

The CDR3 sequence: CASSQDRLGLNKGQGALVYGYTF. In nucleotides, the CDR3 is TGTGCCAGCAGCCAAGATCGGTTAGGGTTAAATAAGGGACAGGGGGCATTGGTCTATGGCTACACCTTC. The chain carries TRBV3-1 (or the pseudogene TRBV3-2) and TRBJ1-2; 12 bases align to TRBD1. V lost 0 bases and J lost 4; bases outside the gene matches: 24. This CDR3 region has 23 residues. Germline CDR1 reads LGHDT; CDR2 reads YNNKEL (reference sequence).

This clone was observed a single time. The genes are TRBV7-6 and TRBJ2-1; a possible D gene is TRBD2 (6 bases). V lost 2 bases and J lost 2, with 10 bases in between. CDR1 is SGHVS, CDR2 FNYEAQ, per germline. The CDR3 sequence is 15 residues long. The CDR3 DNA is TGTGCCAGCAGCTTAATCGGGAGCACCTACAATGAGCAGTTCTTC. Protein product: CASSLIGSTYNEQFF.

CDR3 sequence (DNA): TGTGCCAGCAGCTTTACAGCCCCGAACACTGAAGCTTTCTTT. It translates to CASSFTAPNTEAFF. The gene calls are TRBV7-9 and TRBJ1-1, with D unresolved. V lost 3 bases and J 1 base, leaving 9 bases between the germline ends. Germline CDR1 SEHNR, CDR2 FQNEAQ (reference sequence). CDR3 size: 14 residues.

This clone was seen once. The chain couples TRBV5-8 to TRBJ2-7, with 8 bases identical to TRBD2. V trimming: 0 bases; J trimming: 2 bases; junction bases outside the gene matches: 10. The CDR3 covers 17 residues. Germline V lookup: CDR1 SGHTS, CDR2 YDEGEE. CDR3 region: CASSLESRSGSPYEQYF. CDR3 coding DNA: TGTGCCAGCAGCTTGGAAAGCAGGAGCGGGAGCCCCTACGAGCAGTACTTC.

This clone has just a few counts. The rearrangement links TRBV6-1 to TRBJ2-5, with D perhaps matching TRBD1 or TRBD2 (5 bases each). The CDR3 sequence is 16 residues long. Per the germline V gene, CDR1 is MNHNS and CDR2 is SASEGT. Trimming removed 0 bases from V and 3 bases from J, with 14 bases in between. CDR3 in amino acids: CASSEAWGTGKETQYF. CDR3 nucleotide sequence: TGTGCCAGCAGTGAAGCGTGGGGGACGGGGAAAGAGACCCAGTACTTC.

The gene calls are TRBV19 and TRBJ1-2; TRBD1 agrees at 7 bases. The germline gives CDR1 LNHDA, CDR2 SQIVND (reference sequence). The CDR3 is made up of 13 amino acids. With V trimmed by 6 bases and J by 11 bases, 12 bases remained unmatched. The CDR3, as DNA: TGTGCCAGTAGCAGATCCGGACAGGACGGATACACCTTC. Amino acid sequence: CASSRSGQDGYTF.

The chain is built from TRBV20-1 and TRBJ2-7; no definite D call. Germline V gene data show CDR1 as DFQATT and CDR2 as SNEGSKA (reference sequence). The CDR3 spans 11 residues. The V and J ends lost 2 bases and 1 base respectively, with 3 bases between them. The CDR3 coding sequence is TGCAGTGCTAGATGGTCCTACGAGCAGTACTTC. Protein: CSARWSYEQYF.

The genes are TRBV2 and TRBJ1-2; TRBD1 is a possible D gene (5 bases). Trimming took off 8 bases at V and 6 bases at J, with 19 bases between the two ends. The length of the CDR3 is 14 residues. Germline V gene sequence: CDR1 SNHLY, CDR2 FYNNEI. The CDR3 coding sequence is TGTGCCAGCGCCTGGGGAGGGCAGGGCAATGGCTACACCTTC. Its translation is CASAWGGQGNGYTF.

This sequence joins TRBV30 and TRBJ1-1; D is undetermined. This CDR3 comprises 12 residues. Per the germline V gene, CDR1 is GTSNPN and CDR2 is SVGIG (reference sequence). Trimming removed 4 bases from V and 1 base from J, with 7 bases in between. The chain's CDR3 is CAWNQGNTEAFF. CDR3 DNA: TGTGCCTGGAATCAAGGGAACACTGAAGCTTTCTTT.

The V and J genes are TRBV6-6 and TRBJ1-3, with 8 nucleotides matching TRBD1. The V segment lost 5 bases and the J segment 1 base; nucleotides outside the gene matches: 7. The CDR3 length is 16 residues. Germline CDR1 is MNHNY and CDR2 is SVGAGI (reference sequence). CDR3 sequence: CASSPTGQVSGNTIYF. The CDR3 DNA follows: TGTGCCAGCAGTCCGACGGGACAGGTATCTGGAAACACCATATATTTT.

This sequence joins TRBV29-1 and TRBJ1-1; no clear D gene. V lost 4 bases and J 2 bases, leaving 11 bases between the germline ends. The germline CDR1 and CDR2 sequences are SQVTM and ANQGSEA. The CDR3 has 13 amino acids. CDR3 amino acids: CSVGSTENTEAFF. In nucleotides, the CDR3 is TGCAGCGTTGGGTCCACGGAAAACACTGAAGCTTTCTTT. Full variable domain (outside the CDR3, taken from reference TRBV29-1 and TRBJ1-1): SAVISQKPSRDICQRGTSLTIQCQVDSQVTMMFWYRQQPGQSLTLIATANQGSEATYESGFVIDKFPISRPNLTFSTLTVSNMSPEDSSIYLCSVGSTENTEAFFGQGTRLTVV.

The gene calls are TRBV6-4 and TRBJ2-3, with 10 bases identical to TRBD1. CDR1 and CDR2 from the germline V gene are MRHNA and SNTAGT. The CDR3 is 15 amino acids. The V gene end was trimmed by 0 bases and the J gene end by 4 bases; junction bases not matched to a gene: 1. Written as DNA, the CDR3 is TGTGCCAGCAGTGACTCGACAGGGGGCGCAGATACGCAGTATTTT. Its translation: CASSDSTGGADTQYF.

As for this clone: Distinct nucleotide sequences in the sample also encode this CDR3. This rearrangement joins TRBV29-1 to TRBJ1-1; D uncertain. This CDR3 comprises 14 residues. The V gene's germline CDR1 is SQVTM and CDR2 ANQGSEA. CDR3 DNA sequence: TGCAGTTCCTCCCCACAAGGGTTGAACACTGAAGCTTTCTTT. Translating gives CSSSPQGLNTEAFF.

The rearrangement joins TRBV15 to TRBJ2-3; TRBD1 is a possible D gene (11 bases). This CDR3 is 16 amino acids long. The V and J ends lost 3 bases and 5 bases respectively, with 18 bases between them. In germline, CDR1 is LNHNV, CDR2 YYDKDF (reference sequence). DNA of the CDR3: TGTGCCACCAGCAGCACTAGCGGGACAGGGGGAGATACGCAGTATTTT. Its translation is CATSSTSGTGGDTQYF.

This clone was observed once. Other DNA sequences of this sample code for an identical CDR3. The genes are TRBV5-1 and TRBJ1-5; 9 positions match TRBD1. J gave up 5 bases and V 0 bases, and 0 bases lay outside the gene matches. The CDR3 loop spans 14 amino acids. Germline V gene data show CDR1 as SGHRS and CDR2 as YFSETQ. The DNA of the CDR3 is TGCGCCAGCAGCTTGGGACAGGGGGATCAGCCCCAGCATTTT. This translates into CASSLGQGDQPQHF.

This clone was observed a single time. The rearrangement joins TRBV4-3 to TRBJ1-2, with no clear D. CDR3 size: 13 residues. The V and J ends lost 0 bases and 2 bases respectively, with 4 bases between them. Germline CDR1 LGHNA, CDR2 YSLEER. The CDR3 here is CASSQDYNYGYTF. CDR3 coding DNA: TGCGCCAGCAGCCAAGATTACAACTATGGCTACACCTTC.

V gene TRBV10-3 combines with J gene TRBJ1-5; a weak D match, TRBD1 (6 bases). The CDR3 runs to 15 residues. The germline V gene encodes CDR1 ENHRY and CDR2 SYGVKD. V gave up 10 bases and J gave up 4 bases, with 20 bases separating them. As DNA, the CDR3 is TGTGCCACCCGGGGGGGCAGGGAGGAAAATCAGCCCCAGCATTTT. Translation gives CATRGGREENQPQHF.

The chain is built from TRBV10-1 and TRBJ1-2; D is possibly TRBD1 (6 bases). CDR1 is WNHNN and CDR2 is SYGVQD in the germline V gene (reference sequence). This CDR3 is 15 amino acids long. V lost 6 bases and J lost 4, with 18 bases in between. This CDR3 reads CASSGQPQAIYGYTF. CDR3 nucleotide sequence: TGCGCCAGCAGCGGACAGCCCCAGGCGATCTATGGCTACACCTTC.

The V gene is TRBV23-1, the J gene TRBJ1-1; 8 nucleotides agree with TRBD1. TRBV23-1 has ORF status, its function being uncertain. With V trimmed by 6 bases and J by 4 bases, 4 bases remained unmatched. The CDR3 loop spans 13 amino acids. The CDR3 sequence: CASRLTGVTEAFF. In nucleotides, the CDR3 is TGCGCCAGCAGGTTGACAGGGGTCACTGAAGCTTTCTTT.

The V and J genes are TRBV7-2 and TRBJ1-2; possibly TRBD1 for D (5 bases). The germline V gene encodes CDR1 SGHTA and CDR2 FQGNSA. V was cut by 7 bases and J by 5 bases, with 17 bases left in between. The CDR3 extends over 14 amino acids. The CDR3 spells CASMGWGAGYGYTF. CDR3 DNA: TGTGCCAGCATGGGGTGGGGCGCGGGTTATGGCTACACCTTC.

CDR3 bases: TGTGCCAGTACAGCCGGGACGGATAACACCGGGGAGCTGTTTTTT. It is translated as CASTAGTDNTGELFF. The V gene is TRBV19, the J gene TRBJ2-2; perhaps D is TRBD1 or TRBD2 (5 bases each). Germline lookup yields CDR1 LNHDA and CDR2 SQIVND (reference sequence). The V end was cut by 7 bases, the J end by 2 bases, with 14 bases between. The CDR3 sequence is 15 residues long.

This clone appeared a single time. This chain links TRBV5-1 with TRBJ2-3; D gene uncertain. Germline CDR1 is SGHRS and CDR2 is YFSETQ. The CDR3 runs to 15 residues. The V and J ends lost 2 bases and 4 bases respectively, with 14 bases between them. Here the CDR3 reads CASSLPGSEADTQYF. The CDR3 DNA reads TGCGCCAGCAGCTTACCGGGCTCAGAAGCAGATACGCAGTATTTT.

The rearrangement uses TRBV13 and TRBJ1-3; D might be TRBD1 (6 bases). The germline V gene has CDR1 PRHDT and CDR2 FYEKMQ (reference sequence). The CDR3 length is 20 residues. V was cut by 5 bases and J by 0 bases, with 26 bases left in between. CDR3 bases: TGTGCCAGCAGCCGAGCGTCCCGGGACAATCCTCTCCCCTCTGGAAACACCATATATTTT. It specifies CASSRASRDNPLPSGNTIYF.

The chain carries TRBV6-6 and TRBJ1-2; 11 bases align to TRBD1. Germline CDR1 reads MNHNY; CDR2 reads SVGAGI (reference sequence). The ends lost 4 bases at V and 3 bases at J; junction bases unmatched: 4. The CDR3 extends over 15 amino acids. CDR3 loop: CASSFTGQGDYGYTF. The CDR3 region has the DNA TGTGCCAGCAGTTTCACGGGACAGGGGGACTATGGCTACACCTTC.